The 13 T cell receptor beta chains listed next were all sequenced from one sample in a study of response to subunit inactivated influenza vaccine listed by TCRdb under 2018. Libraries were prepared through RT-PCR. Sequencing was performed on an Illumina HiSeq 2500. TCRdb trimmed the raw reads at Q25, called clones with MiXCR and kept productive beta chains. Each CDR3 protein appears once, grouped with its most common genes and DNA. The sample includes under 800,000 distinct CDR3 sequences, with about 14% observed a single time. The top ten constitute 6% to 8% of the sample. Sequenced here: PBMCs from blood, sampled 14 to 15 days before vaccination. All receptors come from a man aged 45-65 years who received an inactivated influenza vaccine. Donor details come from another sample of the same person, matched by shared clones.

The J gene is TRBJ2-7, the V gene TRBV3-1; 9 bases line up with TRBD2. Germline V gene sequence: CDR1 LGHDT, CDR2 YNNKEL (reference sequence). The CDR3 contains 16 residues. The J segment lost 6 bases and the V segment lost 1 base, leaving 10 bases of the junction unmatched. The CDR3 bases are TGTGCCAGCAGCCAAGGAGCGACTAGCGGTTTTATCGAGCAGTACTTC. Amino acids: CASSQGATSGFIEQYF.

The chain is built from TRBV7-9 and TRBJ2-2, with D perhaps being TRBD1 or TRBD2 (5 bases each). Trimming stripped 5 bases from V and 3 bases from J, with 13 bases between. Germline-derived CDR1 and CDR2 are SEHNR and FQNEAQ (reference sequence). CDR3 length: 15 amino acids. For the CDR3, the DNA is TGTGCCAGCAGCCAGGGACGGTTATACACCGGGGAGCTGTTTTTT. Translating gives CASSQGRLYTGELFF.

The chain's CDR3 is CASSHRGTYQETQYF. CDR3 bases: TGTGCCAGCAGCCATAGAGGGACGTACCAAGAGACCCAGTACTTC. The genes are TRBV3-1 and TRBJ2-5; either TRBD1 or TRBD2 may supply D (5 bases each). Per germline, CDR1 LGHDT and CDR2 YNNKEL (reference sequence). V was shortened by 3 bases and J by 0 bases, with 11 bases between the two germline ends. The CDR3 spans 15 residues.

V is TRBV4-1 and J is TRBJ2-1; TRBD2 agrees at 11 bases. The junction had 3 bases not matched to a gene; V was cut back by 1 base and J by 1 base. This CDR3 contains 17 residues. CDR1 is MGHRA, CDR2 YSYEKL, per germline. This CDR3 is CASSQASGGISYNEQFF. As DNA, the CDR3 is TGCGCCAGCAGCCAAGCTAGCGGGGGGATATCCTACAATGAGCAGTTCTTC.

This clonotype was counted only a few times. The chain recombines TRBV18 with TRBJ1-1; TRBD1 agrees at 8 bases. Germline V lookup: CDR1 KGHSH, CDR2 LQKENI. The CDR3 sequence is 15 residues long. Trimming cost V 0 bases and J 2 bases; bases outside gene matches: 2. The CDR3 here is CASSPPTGGNTEAFF. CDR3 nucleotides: TGTGCCAGCTCACCACCTACAGGGGGAAACACTGAAGCTTTCTTT.

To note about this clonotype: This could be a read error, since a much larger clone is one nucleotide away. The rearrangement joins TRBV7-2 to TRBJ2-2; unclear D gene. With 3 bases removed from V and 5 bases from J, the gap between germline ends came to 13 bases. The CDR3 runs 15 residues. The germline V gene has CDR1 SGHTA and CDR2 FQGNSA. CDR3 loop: CASSLDPILTGELFF. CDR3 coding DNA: TGTGCCAGCAGCTTGGACCCTATACTAACCGGGGAGCTGTTTTTT.

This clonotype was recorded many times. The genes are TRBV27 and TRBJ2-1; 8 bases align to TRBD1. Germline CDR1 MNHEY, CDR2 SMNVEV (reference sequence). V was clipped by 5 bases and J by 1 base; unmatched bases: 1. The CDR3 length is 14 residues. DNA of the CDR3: TGTGCCAGCAGTCGACAGGGGTCCTACAATGAGCAGTTCTTC. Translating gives CASSRQGSYNEQFF.

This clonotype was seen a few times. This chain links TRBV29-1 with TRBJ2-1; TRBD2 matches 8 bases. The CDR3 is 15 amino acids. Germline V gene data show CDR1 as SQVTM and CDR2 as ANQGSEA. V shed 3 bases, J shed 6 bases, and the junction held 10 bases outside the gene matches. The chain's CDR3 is CSVEVRTSSINEQFF. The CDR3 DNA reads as TGCAGCGTTGAGGTGAGGACTAGCTCCATCAATGAGCAGTTCTTC.

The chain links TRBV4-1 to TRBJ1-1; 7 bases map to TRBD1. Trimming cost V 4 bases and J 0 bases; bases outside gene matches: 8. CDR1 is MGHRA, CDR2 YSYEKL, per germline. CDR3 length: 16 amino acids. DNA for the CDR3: TGCGCCAGCAGCCCTTCCGGACAGGTTCTGAACACTGAAGCTTTCTTT. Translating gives CASSPSGQVLNTEAFF.

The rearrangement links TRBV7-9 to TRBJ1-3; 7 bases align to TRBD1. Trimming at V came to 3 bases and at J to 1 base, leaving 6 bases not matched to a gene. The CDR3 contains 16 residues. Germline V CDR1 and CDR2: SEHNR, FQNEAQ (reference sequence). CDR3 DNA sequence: TGTGCCAGCAGCTTTGAGACAGGGATTTCTGGAAACACCATATATTTT. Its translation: CASSFETGISGNTIYF.

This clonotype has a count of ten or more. The DNA of the CDR3 is TGTGCCAGCAGTACCTCCTACGAGCAGTACTTC. Translation gives CASSTSYEQYF. This chain connects TRBV7-2 to TRBJ2-7; no clear D gene. Germline loops: CDR1 SGHTA, CDR2 FQGNSA. The CDR3 length is 11 residues. The V gene lost 6 bases and the J gene lost 0 bases, with 3 bases spanning the gap.

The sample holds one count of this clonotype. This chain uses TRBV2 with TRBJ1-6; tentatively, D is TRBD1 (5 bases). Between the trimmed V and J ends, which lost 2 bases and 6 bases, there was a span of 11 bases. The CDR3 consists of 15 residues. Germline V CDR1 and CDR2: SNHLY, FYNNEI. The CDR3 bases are TGTGCCAGCAGTGAACCCTGGGGCGGTAATTCACCCCTCCACTTT. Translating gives CASSEPWGGNSPLHF.

In nucleotides, the CDR3 is TGTGCCAGCAGGCATGACAGGGTTAGCAATCAGCCCCAGCATTTT. It encodes CASRHDRVSNQPQHF. The chain carries TRBV6-2 or TRBV6-3 and TRBJ1-5, with 7 bases that match TRBD1. V trimming: 6 bases; J trimming: 0 bases; junction bases outside the gene matches: 5. Germline CDR1 is MNHEY and CDR2 is SVGEGT. The CDR3 runs to 15 residues.